This T cell receptor beta chain was recovered during a study of Ad26.COV2.S vaccination and SARS-CoV-2 variants. With 5 bases removed from V and 2 bases from J, the gap between germline ends came to 16 bases. Germline V gene lookup returns CDR1 SGHTA and CDR2 FQGTGA. This CDR3 is built from 16 residues. Notes on the study in general: Greater spike-specific TCR breadth was seen in vaccine recipients than in placebo recipients. Once vaccination had occurred, spike-specific CD8+ and CD4+ T cell responses reportedly showed substantial breadth.

The treatment: some 20 received Ad26.COV2.S at low or high dose, single or two shots; 5 received placebo; per-sample allocation not given. After the first vaccine or placebo injection, samples were drawn on day 63. Libraries were prepared by immunoSEQ multiplex PCR; TCRdb keeps only in-frame clonotypes and omits some of them. Seen here are hundreds of thousands of clones, 70% to 90% observed once, and the top ten hold about 1.5%. This clone was picked up a small number of times. Its target is unknown. The receptor comes from a person aged 18-60 years who received the Ad26.COV2.S COVID-19 vaccine or a placebo. Sequencing used peripheral blood, obtained in a trial of Ad26.COV2.S vaccine versus placebo. The genes are TRBV7-3 and TRBJ1-5; no clear D gene. DNA of the CDR3: TGTGCCAGCAGCCACCTAAGGGAGAGGGGCAATCAGCCCCAGCATTTT. Its protein is CASSHLRERGNQPQHF.